Presented here are 4 T cell receptor beta chains from one specimen sequenced in a study of cytomegalovirus exposure and HLA in healthy donors. Using immunoSEQ multiplex PCR, the repertoire was profiled, and TCRdb retains in-frame clones only, with some absent. The sample has some 150,000 clones; 70% to 90% are singletons. Sample: PBMCs. The receptors come from a woman younger than 35 in good health and CMV-seropositive.

The rearrangement joins TRBV28 to TRBJ1-2; D is ambiguous. CDR3 size: 12 residues. Trimming took 2 bases from V and 7 from J, leaving 8 bases between them. CDR1 is MDHEN, CDR2 SYDVKM, per germline. The CDR3 DNA is TGTGCCAGCAGTTTAGCTGGGCGTGGCTACACCTTC. As protein: CASSLAGRGYTF.

The V call is TRBV6-6, the J call TRBJ2-5; TRBD2 agrees at 7 bases. The DNA end lines up better with TRBJ2-7; the J call may be wrong. Germline loops: CDR1 MNHNY, CDR2 SVGAGI (reference sequence). This CDR3 contains 12 residues. DNA of the CDR3: TGTGCCAGCAGCCGGGCGGGGGACGAGCAGTACTTC. This sequence encodes CASSRAGDEQYF.

This clone was observed a handful of times. The CDR3: CASIHQGATITEAFF. CDR3 DNA: TGTGCCAGCATTCATCAGGGGGCTACAATCACTGAAGCTTTCTTT. V is TRBV27 and J is TRBJ1-1; 8 bases are shared with TRBD1. The germline gives CDR1 MNHEY, CDR2 SMNVEV (reference sequence). The CDR3 is 15 amino acids. Trimming at V came to 7 bases and at J to 4 bases, leaving 11 bases not matched to a gene.

V gene TRBV28 combines with J gene TRBJ2-7; TRBD2 is a possible D gene (5 bases). The germline V and J ends were trimmed by 6 bases and 3 bases, with 9 bases remaining between them. There are 12 residues in the CDR3. In germline, CDR1 is MDHEN, CDR2 SYDVKM. The CDR3 nucleotides are TGTGCCAGCAGAAGGAGGCACTACGAGCAGTACTTC. It specifies CASRRRHYEQYF.